The 20 T cell receptor beta chains reported below all come from one sample, sequenced in a study of identical twins. One entry per CDR3 protein results from TCRdb running MiXCR on the 5' RACE reads. The data show around 510,000 distinct CDR3 sequences, about 13% seen once. These same data were also listed under a study on yellow fever vaccine responses in identical twins.

Sequenced input: CD4+ T cells sorted from blood. These TCRs come from a woman between 18 and 29 years old in good health.

Ten or more counts support this clonotype. This chain connects TRBV20-1 to TRBJ2-2; 10 bases agree with TRBD1. This CDR3 contains 13 residues. V was pared by 5 bases and J by 6 bases, with 3 bases of the junction left unmatched. The V gene's germline CDR1 is DFQATT and CDR2 SNEGSKA (reference sequence). CDR3 residues: CSAPGTGAGELFF. The CDR3 nucleotides read TGCAGTGCTCCCGGGACAGGGGCCGGGGAGCTGTTTTTT.

The chain combines TRBV24-1 with TRBJ2-1; 9 bases match TRBD2. The V gene's germline CDR1 is KGHDR and CDR2 SFDVKD. The CDR3 contains 16 residues. Trimming removed 4 bases from V and 3 bases from J; junction bases left unmatched: 6. CDR3 sequence reads: CATSDGGGAFYNEQFF. The CDR3 DNA follows: TGTGCCACCAGTGACGGCGGGGGGGCGTTCTACAATGAGCAGTTCTTC.

The chain couples TRBV5-1 to TRBJ2-7, with a possible D match to TRBD1 (7 bases). The V gene lost 4 bases and the J gene lost 2 bases, with 13 bases spanning the gap. Germline V lookup: CDR1 SGHRS, CDR2 YFSETQ. CDR3 size: 14 residues. In DNA form, the CDR3 reads TGCGCCAGCAGCGCCACAGGGGAGGCCTACGAGCAGTACTTC. It is translated as CASSATGEAYEQYF.

This clonotype has just a few counts. CDR3 DNA sequence: TGCGCCAGCAGCCAAGGGGACGGCGTTTGGGTGGATACGCAGTATTTT. It yields the protein CASSQGDGVWVDTQYF. J is TRBJ2-3 and V is TRBV4-1; D assignment may be TRBD1 or TRBD2 (5 bases each). The CDR3 spans 16 residues. The germline V gene encodes CDR1 MGHRA and CDR2 YSYEKL. Trimming cost V 1 base and J 6 bases, with 17 bases left between them.

The chain is built from TRBV29-1 and TRBJ2-1; 7 bases fit TRBD2. CDR1 and CDR2 (germline): SQVTM, ANQGSEA. The V gene end was trimmed by 3 bases and the J gene end by 2 bases; junction bases not matched to a gene: 4. The CDR3 is 14 amino acids. In DNA, the CDR3 is TGCAGCGTTGAGGGGGGGTTTACCTACAATGAGCAGTTCTTC. Its translation: CSVEGGFTYNEQFF.

In its sample, this clonotype was seen a few times. V and J are TRBV7-2 and TRBJ2-1, with 14 bases fitting TRBD2. Unmatched junction bases numbered 9, after V lost 5 bases and J lost 9 bases. CDR3 length: 16 residues. Germline V CDR1 and CDR2: SGHTA, FQGNSA. CDR3 coding DNA: TGTGCCAGCAGCAAAACCGGGACTAGCGGGAGTCCTGAGCAGTTCTTC. Protein: CASSKTGTSGSPEQFF.

This clonotype was picked up many times. This chain joins TRBV4-3 and TRBJ2-2; D gene uncertain. V dropped 3 bases and J dropped 7 bases, with 9 bases sitting between them. CDR1 is LGHNA and CDR2 is YSLEER in the germline V gene. The CDR3 is made up of 13 amino acids. This CDR3 is CASSHGFGGELFF. The CDR3, as DNA: TGCGCCAGCAGCCACGGATTCGGCGGGGAGCTGTTTTTT.

The chain is built from TRBV6-2 or TRBV6-3 and TRBJ1-2, with 7 bases identical to TRBD1. Trimming cost V 9 bases and J 4 bases; bases outside gene matches: 8. CDR3 size: 13 residues. CDR1 MNHEY and CDR2 SVGEGT come from the germline V gene. Written as DNA, the CDR3 is TGTGCCAGTACAGGGGTATTGGGCTATGGCTACACCTTC. It encodes CASTGVLGYGYTF.

This sequence joins TRBV7-9 and TRBJ1-6, with TRBD1 identical over 7 bases. Germline loops: CDR1 SEHNR, CDR2 FQNEAQ (reference sequence). CDR3 length: 15 amino acids. Trimming at V came to 4 bases and at J to 4 bases, leaving 4 bases not matched to a gene. The CDR3 sequence is CASSSETGYNSPLHF. The CDR3 DNA reads TGTGCCAGCAGCTCAGAGACAGGGTATAATTCACCCCTCCACTTT.

V and J are TRBV29-1 and TRBJ2-6; 7 bases line up with TRBD2. The J segment lost 2 bases and the V segment lost 7 bases, leaving 5 bases of the junction unmatched. CDR1 and CDR2 (germline): SQVTM, ANQGSEA. The CDR3 extends over 14 amino acids. CDR3: CSAMGGAGANVLTF. CDR3 sequence (DNA): TGCAGCGCCATGGGGGGGGCTGGGGCCAACGTCCTGACTTTC.

The CDR3 sequence is CASSPLGQGSVNEQFF. The DNA for the CDR3 is TGTGCCAGCTCACCGTTGGGACAGGGATCGGTCAATGAGCAGTTCTTC. The V and J genes are TRBV18 and TRBJ2-1, with 9 nucleotides matching TRBD1. The CDR3 loop spans 16 amino acids. Trimming cost V 3 bases and J 6 bases; bases outside gene matches: 9. Germline V gene data show CDR1 as KGHSH and CDR2 as LQKENI.

The chain employs TRBV5-1 and TRBJ2-7, with TRBD2 matching over 8 bases. The germline CDR1 and CDR2 sequences are SGHRS and YFSETQ. This CDR3 has 15 residues. The trim removed 5 bases at V and 3 bases at J, leaving 10 bases unmatched. CDR3 DNA sequence: TGCGCCAGCAGTCCCGCCGGTAGCGGGAACTACGAGCAGTACTTC. Protein product: CASSPAGSGNYEQYF. The full variable domain, completed using reference TRBV5-1 and TRBJ2-7, is KAGVTQTPRYLIKTRGQQVTLSCSPISGHRSVSWYQQTPGQGLQFLFEYFSETQRNKGNFPGRFSGRQFSNSRSEMNVSTLELGDSALYLCASSPAGSGNYEQYFGPGTRLTVT.

V gene TRBV7-2 combines with J gene TRBJ2-2; D might be TRBD1 (5 bases). V shed 3 bases and J shed 4 bases, with 12 bases lying between them. The germline gives CDR1 SGHTA, CDR2 FQGNSA. The CDR3 loop spans 15 amino acids. CDR3 bases: TGTGCCAGCAGCTTTTTCCAGGGCGGCACCGGGGAGCTGTTTTTT. As protein: CASSFFQGGTGELFF.

V is TRBV5-1 and J is TRBJ2-2; 10 nucleotides agree with TRBD1. Trimming cost V 4 bases and J 1 base; bases outside gene matches: 4. This CDR3 has 16 amino acids. Germline V gives CDR1 SGHRS, CDR2 YFSETQ. The CDR3 sequence: CASSRQGARNTGELFF. The CDR3 DNA sequence: TGCGCCAGCAGCCGACAGGGGGCGCGGAACACCGGGGAGCTGTTTTTT.

This clonotype was found many times. The V call is TRBV12-3 or TRBV12-4, the J call TRBJ1-1; D is undetermined. The CDR3 consists of 13 residues. V gave up 0 bases and J gave up 4 bases, with 6 bases separating them. The CDR3 DNA sequence: TGTGCCAGCAGTTTAGCCTGGGGCACTGAAGCTTTCTTT. Translated: CASSLAWGTEAFF.

V gene TRBV7-3 combines with J gene TRBJ2-3; TRBD2 matches at 15 bases. After removal of 1 base from V and 1 base from J, the junction contained 6 bases not matched to a gene. Germline CDR1 and CDR2: SGHTA and FQGTGA. The CDR3 is made up of 19 amino acids. CDR3 sequence: CASSLMGLAGGRRTDTQYF. The CDR3 DNA reads TGTGCCAGCAGCTTAATGGGACTAGCGGGGGGCCGACGCACAGATACGCAGTATTTT.

The V call is TRBV20-1, the J call TRBJ2-1; 8 bases match TRBD2. Trimming at V came to 0 bases and at J to 1 base, leaving 5 bases not matched to a gene. The CDR3 covers 16 residues. CDR1 is DFQATT and CDR2 is SNEGSKA in the germline V gene (reference sequence). The CDR3 DNA follows: TGCAGTGCTAGAGATATTAGCGGGGTATCCTACAATGAGCAGTTCTTC. Translating gives CSARDISGVSYNEQFF.

This clonotype came up a few times. V gene TRBV5-1 combines with J gene TRBJ2-2; TRBD2 matches 8 bases. This CDR3 is 15 amino acids long. CDR1 is SGHRS and CDR2 is YFSETQ in the germline V gene. V lost 1 base and J lost 7; bases outside the gene matches: 6. The CDR3 is CASSLTGGPDGELFF. The DNA of the CDR3 is TGCGCCAGCAGCTTGACGGGAGGGCCAGACGGGGAGCTGTTTTTT.

This sequence joins TRBV20-1 and TRBJ2-5; tentatively, D is TRBD1 or TRBD2 (5 bases each). Between the trimmed V and J ends, which lost 5 bases and 5 bases, there was a span of 12 bases. Germline lookup yields CDR1 DFQATT and CDR2 SNEGSKA (reference sequence). The length of the CDR3 is 12 residues. The chain's CDR3 is CSAYGGSETQYF. The CDR3 bases are TGCAGTGCTTATGGGGGTTCGGAGACCCAGTACTTC.

This clonotype was seen only a few times. This rearrangement joins TRBV15 to TRBJ2-4; the match to TRBD1 covers 9 bases. The germline CDR1 and CDR2 sequences are LNHNV and YYDKDF (reference sequence). The ends lost 2 bases at V and 6 bases at J; junction bases unmatched: 5. The CDR3 runs 15 residues. The CDR3 protein is CATSRPGQGGNIQYF. The CDR3 DNA sequence: TGTGCCACCAGCAGACCGGGACAGGGAGGAAACATTCAGTACTTC.